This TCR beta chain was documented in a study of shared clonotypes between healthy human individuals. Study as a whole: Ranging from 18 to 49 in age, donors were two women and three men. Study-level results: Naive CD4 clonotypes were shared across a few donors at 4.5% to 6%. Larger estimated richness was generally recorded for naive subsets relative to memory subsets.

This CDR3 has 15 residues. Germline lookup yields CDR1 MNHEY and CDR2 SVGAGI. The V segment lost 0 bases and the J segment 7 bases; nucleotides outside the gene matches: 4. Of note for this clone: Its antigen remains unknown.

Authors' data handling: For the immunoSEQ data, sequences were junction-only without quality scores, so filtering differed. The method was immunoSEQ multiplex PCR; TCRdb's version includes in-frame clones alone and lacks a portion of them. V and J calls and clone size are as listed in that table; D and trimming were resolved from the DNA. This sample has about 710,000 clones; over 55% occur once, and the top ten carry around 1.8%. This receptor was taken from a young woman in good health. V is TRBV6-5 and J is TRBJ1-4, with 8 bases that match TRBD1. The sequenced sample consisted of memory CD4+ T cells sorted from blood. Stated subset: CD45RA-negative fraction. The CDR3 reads CASSYSRQGSEKLFF. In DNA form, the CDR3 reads TGTGCCAGCAGTTACTCGAGACAGGGGTCTGAAAAACTGTTTTTT.